The 27 T cell receptor beta chains given below trace back to one sample, sequenced in a study of OX40 agonist ivuxolimab in advanced cancers. The table came from immunoSEQ multiplex PCR; TCRdb's copy has only in-frame clones and leaves some out. The sample consists of approximately 90,000 clones, roughly nine tenths of them appearing once. Sequenced material: CD4+ or CD8+ T cells sorted from blood, taken in a trial of the OX40 agonist ivuxolimab. These receptors all come from an adult with an advanced solid tumor such as melanoma, head and neck, liver or kidney cancer.

The chain uses TRBV7-6 and TRBJ2-7; 8 bases align to TRBD1. CDR1 is SGHVS, CDR2 FNYEAQ, per germline. The V gene end was trimmed by 5 bases and the J gene end by 5 bases; junction bases not matched to a gene: 8. This CDR3 has 14 amino acids. CDR3 nucleotide sequence: TGTGCCAGCAGCGCCCGGACAGGGTTCGACGAGCAGTACTTC. This translates into CASSARTGFDEQYF.

The chain couples TRBV11-2 to TRBJ2-7, with D perhaps given as TRBD1 or TRBD2 (5 bases each). Germline V gene data show CDR1 as SGHAT and CDR2 as FQNNGV. This CDR3 region has 14 residues. The V and J ends lost 2 bases and 2 bases respectively, with 10 bases between them. For the CDR3, the DNA is TGTGCCAGCAGCTTAAATGGGGGTCCCTACGAGCAGTACTTC. It yields the protein CASSLNGGPYEQYF.

The rearrangement joins TRBV6-1 to TRBJ2-5; D is possibly TRBD1 (6 bases). This CDR3 is built from 15 residues. V lost 1 base, J lost 5 bases, and 14 bases lay in between. Germline lookup yields CDR1 MNHNS and CDR2 SASEGT. This chain's CDR3 is CASSEGIGQGETQYF. CDR3 sequence (DNA): TGTGCCAGCAGTGAAGGGATCGGGCAGGGGGAGACCCAGTACTTC.

This rearrangement joins TRBV10-3 to TRBJ2-3; 8 bases align to TRBD1. Germline trimming cut 4 bases from V and 2 bases from J; bases unmatched to any gene: 8. Germline CDR1 is ENHRY and CDR2 is SYGVKD. The CDR3 sequence is 16 residues long. CDR3 region: CAISGRTGSDTDTQYF. In DNA, the CDR3 is TGTGCCATCAGTGGTCGGACAGGGTCGGACACAGATACGCAGTATTTT.

This clone appeared once. The chain employs TRBV5-4 and TRBJ2-3, with 8 nucleotides matching TRBD1. This CDR3 comprises 14 residues. V shed 3 bases and J 0 bases; nucleotides not matched to a gene: 0. CDR1 SGHNT and CDR2 YYREEE come from the germline V gene (reference sequence). CDR3 bases: TGTGCCAGCAGCTGGACAGGGAGCACAGATACGCAGTATTTT. It codes for CASSWTGSTDTQYF.

The chain uses TRBV7-3 and TRBJ2-1; 9 bases align to TRBD2. Losses at the gene ends were 5 bases for V and 2 bases for J; bases not matched to a gene: 4. CDR3 length equals 15 residues. Germline V lookup: CDR1 SGHTA, CDR2 FQGTGA. CDR3 protein: CASSPRLAAYNEQFF. Here the CDR3 DNA reads TGTGCCAGCAGCCCTAGACTAGCGGCCTACAATGAGCAGTTCTTC.

The rearrangement joins TRBV28 to TRBJ1-5; D uncertain. The germline CDR1 and CDR2 sequences are MDHEN and SYDVKM. Trimming removed 5 bases at V and 6 bases at J, with 8 bases between. The CDR3 sequence is 12 residues long. CDR3 nucleotide sequence: TGTGCCAGCAGTCCCCAGGTTCAGCCCCAGCATTTT. Encoded protein: CASSPQVQPQHF.

V and J are TRBV12-5 and TRBJ2-3; 9 bases fit TRBD1. The CDR3 extends over 15 amino acids. The trim removed 1 base at V and 1 base at J, leaving 0 bases unmatched. The germline V gene encodes CDR1 LGHNT and CDR2 FRNRAP. CDR3 residues: CASGLGTGGTDTQYF. The CDR3 DNA reads TGTGCTAGTGGTTTGGGGACAGGGGGCACAGATACGCAGTATTTT.

The V and J genes are TRBV2 and TRBJ2-1; tentative D call: TRBD1 (6 bases). Germline assignment: CDR1 SNHLY and CDR2 FYNNEI. The CDR3 covers 13 residues. With 7 bases removed from V and 7 bases from J, the gap between germline ends came to 14 bases. CDR3 sequence reads: CASNPLQGNEQFF. For the CDR3, the DNA is TGTGCCAGCAACCCGTTGCAGGGGAATGAGCAGTTCTTC.

V and J are TRBV11-2 and TRBJ2-1; 11 bases line up with TRBD2. Trimming removed 4 bases from V and 10 bases from J; junction bases left unmatched: 3. The CDR3 spans 13 residues. In germline, CDR1 is SGHAT, CDR2 FQNNGV. Here the CDR3 DNA reads TGTGCCAGCAGCTCGGGACTAGCGGTAGAGCAGTTCTTC. Translated, it gives CASSSGLAVEQFF.

The gene calls are TRBV29-1 and TRBJ2-4; D not certain. Trimming removed 6 bases from V and 0 bases from J, with 12 bases in between. This CDR3 comprises 14 residues. Germline V lookup: CDR1 SQVTM, CDR2 ANQGSEA. The CDR3 spells CSVKGRLAKNIQYF. The CDR3 DNA reads TGCAGCGTGAAAGGGCGGCTAGCCAAAAACATTCAGTACTTC.

This clone was found once. The rearrangement uses TRBV30 and TRBJ2-1; TRBD2 aligns across 7 bases. Germline trimming cut 3 bases from V and 8 bases from J; bases unmatched to any gene: 10. From germline, CDR1 is GTSNPN and CDR2 SVGIG (reference sequence). This CDR3 contains 14 residues. The CDR3 DNA sequence: TGTGCCTGGAGGCGGGGAGGGCCAGCCCATGAGCAGTTCTTC. Amino acid sequence: CAWRRGGPAHEQFF.

This rearrangement joins TRBV23-1 to TRBJ1-2, with TRBD1 matching 9 bases. TRBV23-1 is placed among ORFs of uncertain function. V lost 0 bases to trimming and J lost 4 bases; unmatched junction nucleotides: 6. The CDR3 runs to 16 residues. The DNA for the CDR3 is TGCGCCAGCAGTCAATCTACCACAGGGGGCATCTATGGCTACACCTTC. Translating gives CASSQSTTGGIYGYTF.

The CDR3 DNA reads as TGTGCCAGCACCTCGGCCTCGGGGCTGAACACCGGGGAGCTGTTTTTT. Translation gives CASTSASGLNTGELFF. The chain couples TRBV28 to TRBJ2-2; D might be TRBD1 or TRBD2, each matching 5 bases. This CDR3 comprises 16 residues. With 7 bases removed from V and 1 base from J, the gap between germline ends came to 16 bases. Germline assignment: CDR1 MDHEN and CDR2 SYDVKM.

The chain has TRBV7-9 and TRBJ2-1; no definite D call. This CDR3 comprises 10 residues. Germline loops: CDR1 SEHNR, CDR2 FQNEAQ (reference sequence). The ends were cut back, 5 bases at V and 15 bases at J, with 11 bases in the middle. CDR3 loop: CASSASDRFF. For the CDR3, the DNA is TGTGCCAGCAGCGCTTCCGACCGGTTCTTC.

The V gene is TRBV5-4, the J gene TRBJ2-5; 9 bases are a match to TRBD1. Trimming took 0 bases from V and 5 from J; bases not matched to a gene: 5. Germline V lookup: CDR1 SGHNT, CDR2 YYREEE (reference sequence). The CDR3 runs to 15 residues. The CDR3, as DNA: TGTGCCAGCAGCTTGGGGGCGGACAGGGGCGAGACCCAGTACTTC. The encoded protein is CASSLGADRGETQYF.

J is TRBJ2-2 and V is TRBV27; 13 nucleotides line up with TRBD2. The junction had 10 bases not matched to a gene; V was cut back by 5 bases and J by 4 bases. The CDR3 contains 18 residues. CDR1 is MNHEY and CDR2 is SMNVEV in the germline V gene (reference sequence). The CDR3 is CASSTGLAGASITGELFF. As DNA, the CDR3 is TGTGCCAGCAGTACCGGACTAGCGGGAGCATCCATCACCGGGGAGCTGTTTTTT.

The gene calls are TRBV7-9 and TRBJ2-7, with 11 bases matching TRBD1. Germline loops: CDR1 SEHNR, CDR2 FQNEAQ (reference sequence). Unmatched junction bases numbered 8, after V lost 5 bases and J lost 5 bases. The CDR3 has 15 amino acids. DNA of the CDR3: TGTGCCAGCAGCGCCCGGGACAGGGGGGGCCACGAGCAGTACTTC. Protein sequence: CASSARDRGGHEQYF.

The chain carries TRBV7-2 and TRBJ2-1; unclear D gene. CDR1 is SGHTA, CDR2 FQGNSA, per germline. The CDR3 is 15 amino acids. Between the trimmed V and J ends, which lost 6 bases and 0 bases, there was a span of 12 bases. CDR3 residues: CASSRTPSSYNEQFF. Here the CDR3 DNA reads TGTGCCAGCAGTCGCACTCCTAGCTCCTACAATGAGCAGTTCTTC. Supplemented by reference TRBV7-2 and TRBJ2-1, the full variable domain reads GAGVSQSPSNKVTEKGKDVELRCDPISGHTALYWYRQSLGQGLEFLIYFQGNSAPDKSGLPSDRFSAERTGGSVSTLTIQRTQQEDSAVYLCASSRTPSSYNEQFFGPGTRLTVL.

This rearrangement joins TRBV6-5 to TRBJ2-4; D possibly uses TRBD1 or TRBD2 (5 bases each). The germline V gene encodes CDR1 MNHEY and CDR2 SVGAGI. Deletions cut 4 bases from V and 2 bases from J, with 15 bases between. The CDR3 runs 16 residues. The DNA for the CDR3 is TGTGCCAGCAGTTCCCGGGACCGGGACCCCAAAAACATTCAGTACTTC. This codes for CASSSRDRDPKNIQYF.

The gene calls are TRBV18 and TRBJ1-1; TRBD1 might be the D (6 bases). Germline CDR1 reads KGHSH; CDR2 reads LQKENI. The CDR3 is made up of 12 amino acids. V lost 3 bases to trimming and J lost 10 bases, with 12 bases between them. The CDR3 loop reads CASSPGGLRAFF. The CDR3 bases are TGTGCCAGCTCACCGGGGGGGCTAAGAGCTTTCTTT.

The V call is TRBV7-8, the J call TRBJ2-2; D unclear. This CDR3 is 13 amino acids long. The germline gives CDR1 SGHVS, CDR2 FQNEAQ. The V gene lost 5 bases and the J gene lost 5 bases, with 9 bases spanning the gap. The CDR3 here is CASSPTNTGELFF. CDR3 nucleotides: TGTGCCAGCAGCCCCACTAATACCGGGGAGCTGTTTTTT.

The V gene is TRBV5-1, the J gene TRBJ2-5, with a tentative D call TRBD2 (6 bases). V lost 0 bases to trimming and J lost 3 bases, with 12 bases between them. Germline CDR1 is SGHRS and CDR2 is YFSETQ. The CDR3 runs to 15 residues. The CDR3 region has the DNA TGCGCCAGCAGCTTGGGGGACGGGGGAAAAGAGACCCAGTACTTC. It yields the protein CASSLGDGGKETQYF.

The chain has TRBV18 and TRBJ1-5, with TRBD1 as a possible D gene (5 bases). Trimming took off 6 bases at V and 0 bases at J, with 12 bases between the two ends. Looked up from germline, CDR1 is KGHSH and CDR2 is LQKENI. The CDR3 totals 15 residues. CDR3 DNA: TGTGCCAGCTCGCCGACAGTGAATAGCAATCAGCCCCAGCATTTT. As protein: CASSPTVNSNQPQHF.

This sequence joins TRBV6-1 and TRBJ1-3; D is uncertain. The V gene lost 2 bases and the J gene lost 0 bases, with 5 bases spanning the gap. The CDR3 is made up of 14 amino acids. Germline lookup yields CDR1 MNHNS and CDR2 SASEGT. For the CDR3, the DNA is TGTGCCAGCAGTGAAACGGTCTCTGGAAACACCATATATTTT. Its translation is CASSETVSGNTIYF.

In nucleotides, the CDR3 is TGCGCCAGCAGCTTCTCCCAGGGTGACGAAAAACTGTTTTTT. Amino acids: CASSFSQGDEKLFF. V gene TRBV5-1 combines with J gene TRBJ1-4; TRBD1 is a possible D gene (5 bases). V lost 2 bases and J 8 bases, leaving 13 bases between the germline ends. CDR3 length: 14 residues. In germline, CDR1 is SGHRS, CDR2 YFSETQ.

V and J are TRBV9 and TRBJ2-2, with 7 bases aligning to TRBD1. The trim removed 4 bases at V and 7 bases at J, leaving 7 bases unmatched. The germline V gene encodes CDR1 SGDLS and CDR2 YYNGEE. The CDR3 covers 14 residues. The CDR3 DNA follows: TGTGCCAGCAGCTCCCAGGGGGTTGTCGGGGAGCTGTTTTTT. This codes for CASSSQGVVGELFF. The whole variable domain, remainder taken from reference TRBV9 and TRBJ2-2, is DSGVTQTPKHLITATGQRVTLRCSPRSGDLSVYWYQQSLDQGLQFLIQYYNGEERAKGNILERFSAQQFPDLHSELNLSSLELGDSALYFCASSSQGVVGELFFGEGSRLTVL.